Sequencing of this T cell receptor beta chain was carried out in a study of Ad26.COV2.S vaccination and SARS-CoV-2 variants. Study information: Participants got Ad26.COV2.S intramuscularly, once or twice 56 days apart.

Treatment noted: approximately 18 received Ad26.COV2.S at low or high dose, single or two shots; about 5 received placebo; per-sample allocation not given. The study sampled participants on day 63 after the first vaccine or placebo injection. The donor's status was that of an adult aged 18-55 years in Boston. Vaccination used an Ad26 vector expressing Wuhan-strain SARS-CoV-2 spike. Study findings and constraints: After vaccination, reports described spike-specific CD8+ and CD4+ T cell responses as showing substantial breadth.

Assay: immunoSEQ multiplex PCR; the TCRdb copy retains only in-frame clones and omits some. The sample includes about 440,000 clones, around 91% of them seen just once. This clone has a handful of counts. Its matching antigen is unknown. Trimming cost V 5 bases and J 7 bases; bases outside gene matches: 6. Looked up from germline, CDR1 is MNHEY and CDR2 is SMNVEV (reference sequence). The CDR3 consists of 14 residues. Here the sequenced sample was peripheral blood, taken in a trial of Ad26.COV2.S vaccine versus placebo. The sequence came from a person aged 18-65 years who received the Ad26.COV2.S COVID-19 vaccine or a placebo. The chain links TRBV27 to TRBJ1-2, with 11 bases lining up with TRBD1. For the CDR3, the DNA is TGTGCCAGCAGTGGACAGGGGGCGGGAGGTGGCTACACCTTC. Amino acid sequence: CASSGQGAGGGYTF.